This entry concerns a single T cell receptor (beta chain). Indicated time point: patch test 2, 6 weeks after DPC sensitization. Noted treatment: therapeutic diphenylcyclopropenone sensitization with weekly scalp DPC. Researchers extracted total RNA from unfractionated whole blood. TCRdb independently ran MiXCR on the RACE reads; one entry per CDR3 protein. The sample includes 35,000 to 50,000 distinct CDR3 sequences, 9.5% to 10% seen only once; the top ten take more than 13%. The sample comes from a study of human T cells and chemical hapten exposure. V shed 2 bases, J shed 3 bases, and the junction held 3 bases outside the gene matches. The germline CDR1 and CDR2 sequences are SGHRS and YFSETQ. The CDR3 sequence is 14 residues long.

This chain joins TRBV5-1 and TRBJ2-5; 8 bases are a match to TRBD2. The sequencing here drew on whole blood, taken in connection with sensitization to the hapten diphenylcyclopropenone (DPC). This TCR was recovered from a woman in her 30s with alopecia areata. Some clones in this sample may be carry-over from other donors' samples. The CDR3 DNA is TGCGCCAGCAGCTTCTCAGCGGGGGAAGAGACCCAGTACTTC. Its translation: CASSFSAGEETQYF.